The T cell receptor (beta chain) under discussion was sequenced for a study of blood T cell repertoires in COVID-19. Per the original data handling: Amplification from reference gene primers served as the basis for estimated nucleated cell counts. The data were produced by immunoSEQ multiplex PCR, yet TCRdb's version contains in-frame clones alone and is incomplete. V and J calls and clone size are copied from that table; D and trimming were computed from the DNA. The table lists about 250,000 clones, 88% of them singletons. The germline V gene has CDR1 SGHRS and CDR2 YFSETQ. Trimming stripped 3 bases from V and 1 base from J, with 13 bases between. This CDR3 is built from 15 residues.

Sequencing was performed on peripheral blood. V gene TRBV5-1 combines with J gene TRBJ2-5, with D maybe TRBD2 (6 bases). The clonotype comes from a woman between 25 and 40 years old with COVID-19, enrolled during active disease. For the CDR3, the DNA is TGCGCCAGCAGCTCGGTAGCGGCCCGCCAAGAGACCCAGTACTTC. This sequence encodes CASSSVAARQETQYF.